This TCR beta chain was identified during a study of identical twins. A word on this clonotype: Its antigen is as yet unknown.

V lost 8 bases to trimming and J lost 3 bases; unmatched junction nucleotides: 14. There are 17 residues in the CDR3. CDR1 is SGHTA, CDR2 FQGTGA, per germline. MiXCR, applied by TCRdb to the 5' RACE reads, yields one record per CDR3 protein. The sample contains about 290,000 distinct CDR3 sequences, roughly 9.7% of which appear only once. Study outcomes and limitations: Reduced insertions were recorded for abundant cord blood beta clonotypes, with no such pattern in memory repertoires. In beta out-of-frame sequences, the excess sharing between twins was weaker. Analyses of zero insertions could be partly confounded by invariant MAIT and iNKT cells.

A further study also used this sample, focusing on yellow fever vaccine responses in identical twins.

The clonotype originates from a woman under 30 in good health. The V and J genes are TRBV7-3 and TRBJ2-2, with TRBD2 identical over 8 bases. Sample: CD8+ T cells sorted from blood. CDR3 in DNA: TGTGCCAGCGCCCCCCTGGGCGGGGGGTCGTACACCGGGGAGCTGTTTTTT. Translating gives CASAPLGGGSYTGELFF.